This TCR beta chain originates from a study of human thymus T cells. There are 13 residues in the CDR3. From germline, CDR1 is SGHRS and CDR2 YFSETQ. V lost 0 bases, J lost 2 bases, and 6 bases lay in between. Overall study results and limits: Related work found strong thymic repertoire overlap between unrelated individuals. The authors found apparently biased V and J gene usage in thymic and blood repertoires.

On this clone: The antigen is undetermined.

During corrective heart surgery, resections were taken, and the thymus tissue came from them. Those donating were healthy Finnish infants in corrective surgery for congenital heart defects. TCRdb's table, derived via immunoSEQ multiplex PCR, lists solely in-frame clones and lacks some. This sample has 100,000 to 150,000 clones, with more than 90% found just once. The gene calls are TRBV5-1 and TRBJ2-7; D possibly corresponds to TRBD1 (5 bases). What was sequenced was thymus tissue. This TCR was recovered from a boy in the first two years of life with a congenital heart defect but otherwise immunologically healthy. In DNA, the CDR3 is TGCGCCAGCAGCTTGGGGGGCACCTACGAGCAGTACTTC. It is translated as CASSLGGTYEQYF.